This T cell receptor beta chain was captured by sequencing in a study of regulatory T cells in long-lasting Graves disease. Study results and limitations: Persistent disease preferred TRBV28, TRBJ1-2 and TRBJ2-5; new disease, TRBV20-1 and TRBJ2-1.

Ten or more counts support this clonotype. Its antigen is not identified. Time point: newly diagnosed GD, antithyroid drugs for less than 3 months. PBMC-derived RNA was used for the TCR library. For TCR beta, libraries came from iRepertoire HTBI primers and Arm-PCR of CDR3 regions. TCRdb recomputed calls from the multiplex PCR reads with MiXCR, one row per CDR3 protein. This table has about 470,000 distinct CDR3 sequences, 15% to 20% appearing once. Trimming left V 3 bases short and J 0 bases short, with 11 bases between. The CDR3 length is 14 residues. CDR1 DFQATT and CDR2 SNEGSKA come from the germline V gene (reference sequence). These data were also reused for a study on T cells in Graves' hyperthyroidism and ophthalmopathy.

Sequencing used peripheral blood mononuclear cells (PBMCs), obtained at new diagnosis, from a patient treated with antithyroid drugs. This clonotype was sampled from a man in his forties or fifties with Graves disease. This chain links TRBV20-1 with TRBJ1-1, with D uncertain. The CDR3: CSASRAGMNTEAFF. The CDR3 nucleotides are TGCAGTGCTAGCCGAGCGGGTATGAACACTGAAGCTTTCTTT.